This is a list of T cell receptor beta chains from one sample in a study of blood T cell repertoires in COVID-19. Profiling relied on immunoSEQ multiplex PCR, and the TCRdb table lists in-frame clones only, not all of them. The repertoire holds about 300,000 clones, with more than 75% as singletons. What was sequenced was PBMCs or T cells enriched from blood (not recorded which). The origin of the receptors is a woman aged 18-30 years who had recovered from COVID-19. The conserved cysteine and the conserved F or W are not part of the CDR3 here.

V,length,J,CDR3
TRBV2,12,TRBJ2-1,ASTRRGSYNEQF
TRBV5-1,14,TRBJ1-4,ASTRSLQGSNEKLF
TRBV5-1,13,TRBJ2-3,ASSDSFRPTDTQY
TRBV5-6,16,TRBJ2-6,APRRRAGGDSGANVLT
TRBV2,8,TRBJ1-2,ASSDVQAT
TRBV5-4,18,TRBJ1-5,ASSPTARTGSGNSNQPQH
TRBV19,12,TRBJ1-1,ASSRTGTNTEAF
TRBV7-2,11,TRBJ2-1,ASSLVEYNEQF
TRBV27,10,TRBJ2-5,ASRRVGETQY
TRBV30,11,TRBJ2-7,AWMIAGGYEQY
TRBV6-5,14,TRBJ2-7,ASSYSINRGLHEQY
TRBV28,17,TRBJ1-2,ASSFSENSGRGLPYGYT
TRBV2,11,TRBJ1-2,ATRLGAGYGYT
TRBV5-5,17,TRBJ1-5,ASSPGTGRGLDSNQPQH
TRBV19,14,TRBJ1-5,ASSKGQLYSNQPQH
TRBV1,12,TRBJ1-6,TSSPYRELTPLH
TRBV6-5,14,TRBJ1-4,ASSYSPQATNEKLF
TRBV5-6,13,TRBJ2-5,ASSLLAGEWETQY
TRBV7-9,11,TRBJ2-7,ASSPGGLWEQY
TRBV7-2,14,TRBJ2-7,ASSPRQKVLRYEQY
TRBV9,11,TRBJ1-2,ASSVVGQRGYT
TRBV27,17,TRBJ2-2,ASSPGLAWASGPTGELF
TRBV20-1,11,TRBJ1-1,SASDRGQTEAF
TRBV10-3,10,TRBJ2-3,AIGLAADTQY
TRBV11-3,15,TRBJ1-1,ARSFGGAGAMNTEAF